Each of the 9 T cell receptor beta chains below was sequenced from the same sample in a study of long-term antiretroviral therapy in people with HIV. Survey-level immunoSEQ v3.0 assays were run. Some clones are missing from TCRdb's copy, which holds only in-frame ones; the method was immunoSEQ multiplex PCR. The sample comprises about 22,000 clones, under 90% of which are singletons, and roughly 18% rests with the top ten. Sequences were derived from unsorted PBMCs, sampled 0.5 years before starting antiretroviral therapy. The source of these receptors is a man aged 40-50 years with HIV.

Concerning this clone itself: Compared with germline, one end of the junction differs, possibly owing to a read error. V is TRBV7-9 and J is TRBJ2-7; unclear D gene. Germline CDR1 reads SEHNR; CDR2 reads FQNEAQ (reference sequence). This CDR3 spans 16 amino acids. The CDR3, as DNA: TGCGCCAGCAGCCAAGATTGGAAATTGGGTCCCTACGAGCAGTACTTC. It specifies CASSQDWKLGPYEQYF.

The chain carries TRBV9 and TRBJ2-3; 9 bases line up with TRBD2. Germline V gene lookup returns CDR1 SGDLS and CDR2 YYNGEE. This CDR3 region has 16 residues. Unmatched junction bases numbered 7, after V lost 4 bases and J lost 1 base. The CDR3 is CASSILLAGGTDTQYF. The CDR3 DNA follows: TGTGCCAGCAGCATTCTCTTAGCGGGGGGCACAGATACGCAGTATTTT.

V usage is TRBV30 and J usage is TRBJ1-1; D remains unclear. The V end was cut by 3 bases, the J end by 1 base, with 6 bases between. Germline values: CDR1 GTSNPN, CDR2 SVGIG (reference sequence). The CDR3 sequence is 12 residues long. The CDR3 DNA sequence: TGTGCCTGGAGCCCGGGGAACACTGAAGCTTTCTTT. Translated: CAWSPGNTEAFF.

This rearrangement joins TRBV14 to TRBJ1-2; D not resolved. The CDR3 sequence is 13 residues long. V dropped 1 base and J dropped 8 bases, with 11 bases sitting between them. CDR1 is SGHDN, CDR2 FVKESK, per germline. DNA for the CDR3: TGTGCCAGCAGCCAAGGACTGTTACGGGGCTACACCTTC. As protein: CASSQGLLRGYTF.

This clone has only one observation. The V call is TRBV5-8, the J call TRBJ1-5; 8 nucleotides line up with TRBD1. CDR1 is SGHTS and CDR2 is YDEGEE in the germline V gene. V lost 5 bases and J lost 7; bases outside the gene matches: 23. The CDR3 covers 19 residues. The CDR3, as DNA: TGTGCCAGCAGTGCCGTCTTCGGGACAGGTACCCCTAGGGGACAGCCCCAGCATTTT. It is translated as CASSAVFGTGTPRGQPQHF.

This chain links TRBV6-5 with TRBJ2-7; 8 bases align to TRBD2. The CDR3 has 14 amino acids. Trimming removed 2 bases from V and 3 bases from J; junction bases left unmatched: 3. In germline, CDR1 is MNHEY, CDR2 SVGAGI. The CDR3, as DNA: TGTGCCAGCAGTTACGCCGGGACTAGCTACGAGCAGTACTTC. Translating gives CASSYAGTSYEQYF.

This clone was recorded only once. In DNA form, the CDR3 reads TGTGCCAGTAGTCCGAGTGGCAGGGGGGCCGCTGAAGCTTTCTTT. Its translation is CASSPSGRGAAEAFF. The gene calls are TRBV19 and TRBJ1-1; 7 bases agree with TRBD1. Per germline, CDR1 LNHDA and CDR2 SQIVND (reference sequence). J gave up 6 bases and V 5 bases, and 12 bases lay outside the gene matches. The CDR3 spans 15 residues.

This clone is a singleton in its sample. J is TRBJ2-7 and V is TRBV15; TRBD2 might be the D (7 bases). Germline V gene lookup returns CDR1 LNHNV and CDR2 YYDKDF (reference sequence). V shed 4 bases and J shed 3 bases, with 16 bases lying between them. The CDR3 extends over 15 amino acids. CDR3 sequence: CATSTEGGGYYEQYF. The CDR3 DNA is TGTGCCACCAGCACCGAGGGGGGGGGATACTACGAGCAGTACTTC.

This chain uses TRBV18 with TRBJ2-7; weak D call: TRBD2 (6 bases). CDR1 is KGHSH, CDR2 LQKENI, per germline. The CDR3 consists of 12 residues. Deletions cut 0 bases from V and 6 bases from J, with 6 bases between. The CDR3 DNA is TGTGCCAGCTCACCACCGGGGGGCGAGCAGTACTTC. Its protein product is CASSPPGGEQYF. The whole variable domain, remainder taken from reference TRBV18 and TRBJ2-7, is NAGVMQNPRHLVRRRGQEARLRCSPMKGHSHVYWYRQLPEEGLKFMVYLQKENIIDESGMPKERFSAEFPKEGPSILRIQQVVRGDSAAYFCASSPPGGEQYFGPGTRLTVT.